Below, 18 T cell receptor beta chains from the same sample are listed, as sequenced in a study of T cells in Graves' hyperthyroidism and ophthalmopathy. What was amplified from RNA transcripts were TCR beta CDR3 regions. Researchers ran a first-round RT-PCR on the TCR CDR3 using the HTBI primer set. TCRdb re-analysed the multiplex PCR reads in MiXCR, keeping a single row per CDR3 protein. This sample has 250,000 to 300,000 distinct CDR3 sequences, with 10% to 15% found just once. Material for sequencing was blood. These TCRs come from a woman aged 30 to 39 with Graves' hyperthyroidism that later progressed to Graves' ophthalmopathy.

This clonotype was observed many times. The chain is built from TRBV14 and TRBJ2-1; D gene unclear. The V gene's germline CDR1 is SGHDN and CDR2 FVKESK. There are 14 residues in the CDR3. V was trimmed by 0 bases and J by 4 bases, leaving 7 bases between them. The CDR3 DNA reads as TGTGCCAGCAGCCAAGATAGGCTATACAATGAGCAGTTCTTC. Translating gives CASSQDRLYNEQFF.

The chain combines TRBV2 with TRBJ1-6; 7 bases line up with TRBD1. Looked up from germline, CDR1 is SNHLY and CDR2 is FYNNEI. The CDR3 runs to 13 residues. J gave up 7 bases and V 6 bases, and 3 bases lay outside the gene matches. The CDR3 protein is CASRYRGNSPLHF. In nucleotides, the CDR3 is TGTGCCAGCAGGTACAGGGGAAATTCACCCCTCCACTTT.

The V call is TRBV20-1, the J call TRBJ2-1, with TRBD2 matching over 11 bases. V lost 6 bases, J lost 8 bases, and 24 bases stayed unmatched. The CDR3 extends over 19 amino acids. Germline CDR1 DFQATT, CDR2 SNEGSKA (reference sequence). Written as DNA, the CDR3 is TGCAGTGCGCGCTACGAGGGAGGGGTATCCATAGCGGGAGGGGATGAGCAGTTCTTC. It encodes CSARYEGGVSIAGGDEQFF.

The CDR3 loop is CASSSSLGQTF. As DNA, the CDR3 is TGTGCCAGCAGTTCCTCACTCGGACAGACCTTC. V usage is TRBV6-9 and J usage is TRBJ1-2, with D possibly being TRBD1 (6 bases). Trimming cost V 4 bases and J 14 bases, with 14 bases left between them. The CDR3 has 11 residues. Germline V lookup: CDR1 MNHGY, CDR2 SVAAGI.

In this sample, this clonotype turned up many times. The V gene is TRBV5-1, the J gene TRBJ2-3; perhaps TRBD2 as D (5 bases). Germline V gene data show CDR1 as SGHRS and CDR2 as YFSETQ. V lost 2 bases and J lost 0, with 22 bases in between. The CDR3 totals 19 residues. CDR3 in DNA: TGCGCCAGCAGCTTACAATTGTCCGCCCTAGGCGGGAGCACAGATACGCAGTATTTT. It yields the protein CASSLQLSALGGSTDTQYF.

V is TRBV27 and J is TRBJ2-1, with TRBD1 matching 10 bases. Germline CDR1 MNHEY, CDR2 SMNVEV (reference sequence). CDR3 length: 15 amino acids. J was trimmed by 0 bases and V by 5 bases; bases with no gene match: 1. DNA of the CDR3: TGTGCCAGCAGTCGGACAGGGGGCTCCTACAATGAGCAGTTCTTC. It encodes CASSRTGGSYNEQFF.

In regard to this clonotype: A much larger clone sits a single nucleotide away, making a read error possible. The V gene is TRBV11-2, the J gene TRBJ2-1; 8 nucleotides align to TRBD2. The CDR3 length is 16 residues. The germline V gene encodes CDR1 SGHAT and CDR2 FQNNGV. The DNA for the CDR3 is TGTGCCAGCAGCCCCATGGCGGGAGGACAATACAATGAGCAGTCCTTC. Encoded protein: CASSPMAGGQYNEQSF. The whole variable domain, filled in from reference TRBV11-2 and TRBJ2-1, reads EAGVAQSPRYKIIEKRQSVAFWCNPISGHATLYWYQQILGQGPKLLIQFQNNGVVDDSQLPKDRFSAERLKGVDSTLKIQPAKLEDSAVYLCASSPMAGGQYNEQSFGPGTRLTVL.

This clonotype was seen ten or more times. The genes are TRBV19 and TRBJ1-1; D might be TRBD1 (5 bases). Trimming stripped 6 bases from V and 8 bases from J, with 16 bases between. The CDR3 consists of 13 residues. Germline V lookup: CDR1 LNHDA, CDR2 SQIVND (reference sequence). CDR3 bases: TGTGCCAGTAGGAGGGACGGTACCAACGAAGCTTTCTTT. Encoded protein: CASRRDGTNEAFF.

This clonotype has ten or more counts. The rearrangement links TRBV7-9 to TRBJ1-1; D is unclear. Trimming removed 5 bases from V and 1 base from J, with 8 bases in between. This CDR3 region has 13 residues. Looked up from germline, CDR1 is SEHNR and CDR2 is FQNEAQ (reference sequence). CDR3 nucleotide sequence: TGTGCCAGCAGCGGGCAGACGAACACTGAAGCTTTCTTT. Amino acid sequence: CASSGQTNTEAFF.

The V and J genes are TRBV27 and TRBJ1-6; D gene ambiguous. From germline, CDR1 is MNHEY and CDR2 SMNVEV (reference sequence). The germline V and J ends were trimmed by 2 bases and 10 bases, with 12 bases remaining between them. This CDR3 is built from 14 residues. The CDR3 here is CASSLQRSRSPLHF. DNA for the CDR3: TGTGCCAGCAGTTTACAAAGGTCTAGGTCACCCCTCCACTTT.

The sample holds a few counts of this clonotype. The chain combines TRBV9 with TRBJ1-3; 7 nucleotides line up with TRBD1. J lost 1 base, V lost 3 bases, and 1 base had no gene match. This CDR3 is built from 14 residues. Germline loops: CDR1 SGDLS, CDR2 YYNGEE. The CDR3 nucleotides read TGTGCCAGCAGCGAACAGGGGTCTGGAAACACCATATATTTT. This codes for CASSEQGSGNTIYF.

This chain connects TRBV5-4 to TRBJ2-2, with 9 bases identical to TRBD2. The CDR3 is 14 residues long. The junction had 4 bases not matched to a gene; V was cut back by 6 bases and J by 4 bases. Germline CDR1 SGHNT, CDR2 YYREEE (reference sequence). In DNA form, the CDR3 reads TGTGCCAGCACGCGGGAGGGCCTCACCGGGGAGCTGTTTTTT. Its translation: CASTREGLTGELFF.

This clonotype was counted at least ten times. V is TRBV4-3 and J is TRBJ2-1; D not resolved. V was trimmed by 2 bases and J by 6 bases, leaving 14 bases between them. Germline V gives CDR1 LGHNA, CDR2 YSLEER. This CDR3 spans 15 amino acids. The CDR3 spells CASSQSLDPTNEQFF. The CDR3 DNA follows: TGCGCCAGCAGCCAATCCCTAGACCCGACCAATGAGCAGTTCTTC.

This clonotype was found many times. The V call is TRBV12-3 or TRBV12-4, the J call TRBJ2-5; 7 bases fit TRBD1. The CDR3 totals 13 residues. Trimming took 6 bases from V and 2 from J; bases not matched to a gene: 3. The CDR3 loop reads CASRRTGQETQYF. In nucleotides, the CDR3 is TGTGCCAGCAGAAGGACAGGTCAAGAGACCCAGTACTTC.

This clonotype came up many times. The V gene is TRBV14, the J gene TRBJ1-1, with TRBD1 matching 7 bases. In germline, CDR1 is SGHDN, CDR2 FVKESK. CDR3 size: 15 residues. The trim removed 1 base at V and 4 bases at J, leaving 6 bases unmatched. Here the CDR3 DNA reads TGTGCCAGCAGCCAAGCCCGACAGGGCACCACTGAAGCTTTCTTT. It codes for CASSQARQGTTEAFF.

This clonotype was found a few times. The rearrangement links TRBV24-1 to TRBJ2-1; TRBD2 might be the D (6 bases). V lost 0 bases and J 5 bases, leaving 16 bases between the germline ends. The CDR3 has 17 amino acids. CDR1 and CDR2 from the germline V gene are KGHDR and SFDVKD. Written as DNA, the CDR3 is TGTGCCACCAGTGATTTGAGGGACGGCGGGGCAGACAATGAGCAGTTCTTC. This codes for CATSDLRDGGADNEQFF.

This clonotype came up many times. V is TRBV6-1 and J is TRBJ1-5; possibly TRBD1 for D (5 bases). Germline CDR1 MNHNS, CDR2 SASEGT. The CDR3 is 14 amino acids. V gave up 7 bases and J gave up 5 bases, with 15 bases separating them. CDR3 DNA: TGTGCCAGCATGAAGGTCCAGGGTTATCAGCCCCAGCATTTT. Its protein product is CASMKVQGYQPQHF.

This clonotype showed up many times. J is TRBJ2-7 and V is TRBV7-2; D remains ambiguous. Germline assignment: CDR1 SGHTA and CDR2 FQGNSA. The CDR3 extends over 13 amino acids. Trimming removed 8 bases at V and 2 bases at J, with 13 bases between. CDR3 nucleotides: TGTGCCAGCCAGTCGAGCGAAACCTACGAGCAGTACTTC. Translating gives CASQSSETYEQYF.